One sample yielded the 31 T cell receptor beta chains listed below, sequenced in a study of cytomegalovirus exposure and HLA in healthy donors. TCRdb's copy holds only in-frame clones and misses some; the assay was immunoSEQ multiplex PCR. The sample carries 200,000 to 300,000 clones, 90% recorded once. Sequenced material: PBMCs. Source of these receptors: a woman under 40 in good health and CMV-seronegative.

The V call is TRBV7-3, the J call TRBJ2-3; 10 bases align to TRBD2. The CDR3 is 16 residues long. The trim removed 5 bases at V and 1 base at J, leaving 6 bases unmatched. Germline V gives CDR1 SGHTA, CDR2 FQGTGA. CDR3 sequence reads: CASSLTGTSGTDTQYF. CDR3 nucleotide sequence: TGTGCCAGCAGCCTCACCGGGACTAGCGGCACAGATACGCAGTATTTT.

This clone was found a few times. The CDR3 sequence is CASSVAFGGRVYEQYF. The CDR3 nucleotides read TGTGCCAGCAGTGTAGCCTTCGGCGGGAGAGTCTACGAGCAGTACTTC. The chain joins TRBV6-1 to TRBJ2-7, with 7 bases lining up with TRBD2. Germline values: CDR1 MNHNS, CDR2 SASEGT. Losses at the gene ends were 4 bases for V and 3 bases for J; bases not matched to a gene: 12. CDR3 length equals 16 residues.

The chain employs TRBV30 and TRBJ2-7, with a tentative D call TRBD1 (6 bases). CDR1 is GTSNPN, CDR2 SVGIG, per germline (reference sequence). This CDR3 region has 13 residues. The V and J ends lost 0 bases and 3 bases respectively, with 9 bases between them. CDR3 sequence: CAWSVGQIYEQYF. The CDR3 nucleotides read TGTGCCTGGAGTGTCGGACAGATCTACGAGCAGTACTTC.

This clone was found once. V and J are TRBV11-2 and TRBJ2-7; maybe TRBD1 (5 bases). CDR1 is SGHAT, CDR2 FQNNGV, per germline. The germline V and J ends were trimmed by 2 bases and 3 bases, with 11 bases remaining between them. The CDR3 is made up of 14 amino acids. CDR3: CASSLPGAGYEQYF. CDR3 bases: TGTGCCAGCAGCTTACCTGGGGCCGGCTACGAGCAGTACTTC. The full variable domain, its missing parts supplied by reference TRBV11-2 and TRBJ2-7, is EAGVAQSPRYKIIEKRQSVAFWCNPISGHATLYWYQQILGQGPKLLIQFQNNGVVDDSQLPKDRFSAERLKGVDSTLKIQPAKLEDSAVYLCASSLPGAGYEQYFGPGTRLTVT.

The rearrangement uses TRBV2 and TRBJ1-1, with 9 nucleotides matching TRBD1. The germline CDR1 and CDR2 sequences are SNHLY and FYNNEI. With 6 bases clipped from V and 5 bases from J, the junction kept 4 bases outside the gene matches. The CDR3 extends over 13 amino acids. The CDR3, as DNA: TGTGCCAGCAGGGACAGGGGCTTTACTGAAGCTTTCTTT. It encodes CASRDRGFTEAFF.

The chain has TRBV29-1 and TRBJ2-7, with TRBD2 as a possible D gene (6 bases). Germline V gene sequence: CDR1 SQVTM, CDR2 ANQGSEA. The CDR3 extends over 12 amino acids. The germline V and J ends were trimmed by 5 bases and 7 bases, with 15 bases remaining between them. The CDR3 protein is CSVTRPAGEQYF. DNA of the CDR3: TGCAGCGTTACCCGCCCTGCGGGAGAGCAGTACTTC.

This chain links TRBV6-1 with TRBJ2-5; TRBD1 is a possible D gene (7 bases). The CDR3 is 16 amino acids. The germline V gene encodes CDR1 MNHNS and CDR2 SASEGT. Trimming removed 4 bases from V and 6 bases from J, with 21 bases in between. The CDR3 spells CASSGSGQGGLKTQYF. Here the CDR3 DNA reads TGTGCCAGCAGTGGGTCGGGCCAGGGGGGTCTAAAGACCCAGTACTTC.

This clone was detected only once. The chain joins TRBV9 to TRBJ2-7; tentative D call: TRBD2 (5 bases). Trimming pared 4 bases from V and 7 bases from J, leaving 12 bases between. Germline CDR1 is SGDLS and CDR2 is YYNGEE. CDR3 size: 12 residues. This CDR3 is CASSPHSGEQYF. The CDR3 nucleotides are TGTGCCAGCAGCCCCCATTCGGGGGAGCAGTACTTC.

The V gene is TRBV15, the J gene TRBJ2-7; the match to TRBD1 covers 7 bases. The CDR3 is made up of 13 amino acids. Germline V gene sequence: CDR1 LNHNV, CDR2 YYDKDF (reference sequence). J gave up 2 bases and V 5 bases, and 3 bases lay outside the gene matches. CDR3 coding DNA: TGTGCCACCAGCGTAACAGGGGCCTACGAGCAGTACTTC. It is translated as CATSVTGAYEQYF. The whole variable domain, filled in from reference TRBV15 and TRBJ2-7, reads DAMVIQNPRYQVTQFGKPVTLSCSQTLNHNVMYWYQQKSSQAPKLLFHYYDKDFNNEADTPDNFQSRRPNTSFCFLDIRSPGLGDTAMYLCATSVTGAYEQYFGPGTRLTVT.

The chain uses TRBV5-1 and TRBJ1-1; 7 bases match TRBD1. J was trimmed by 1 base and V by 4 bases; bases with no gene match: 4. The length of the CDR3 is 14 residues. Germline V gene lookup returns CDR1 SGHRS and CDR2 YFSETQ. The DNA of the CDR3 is TGCGCCAGCAGCCCAGGGGACAGGAACACTGAAGCTTTCTTT. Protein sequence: CASSPGDRNTEAFF.

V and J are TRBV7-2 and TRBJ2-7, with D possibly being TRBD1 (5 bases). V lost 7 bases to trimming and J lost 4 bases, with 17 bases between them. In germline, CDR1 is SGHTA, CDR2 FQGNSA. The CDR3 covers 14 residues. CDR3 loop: CASTISLGAYEQYF. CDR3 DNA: TGTGCCAGCACCATCAGTTTAGGGGCGTACGAGCAGTACTTC.

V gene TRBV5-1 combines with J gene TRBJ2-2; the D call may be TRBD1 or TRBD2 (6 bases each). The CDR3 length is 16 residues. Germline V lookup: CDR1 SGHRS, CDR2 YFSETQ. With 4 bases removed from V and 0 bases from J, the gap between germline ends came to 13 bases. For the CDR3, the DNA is TGCGCCAGCAGCGTGGGGGGCGGCACGAACACCGGGGAGCTGTTTTTT. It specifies CASSVGGGTNTGELFF. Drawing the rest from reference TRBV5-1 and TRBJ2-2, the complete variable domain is KAGVTQTPRYLIKTRGQQVTLSCSPISGHRSVSWYQQTPGQGLQFLFEYFSETQRNKGNFPGRFSGRQFSNSRSEMNVSTLELGDSALYLCASSVGGGTNTGELFFGEGSRLTVL.

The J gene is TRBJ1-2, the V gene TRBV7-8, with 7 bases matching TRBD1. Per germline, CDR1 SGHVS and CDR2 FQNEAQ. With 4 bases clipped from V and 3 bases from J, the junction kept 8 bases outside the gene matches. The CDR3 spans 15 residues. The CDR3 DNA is TGTGCCAGCAGCTCAACAGCCGGGACAGACTATGGCTACACCTTC. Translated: CASSSTAGTDYGYTF.

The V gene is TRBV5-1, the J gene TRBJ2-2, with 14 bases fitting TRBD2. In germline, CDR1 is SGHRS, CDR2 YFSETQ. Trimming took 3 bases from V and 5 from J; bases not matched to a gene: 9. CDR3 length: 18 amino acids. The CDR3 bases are TGCGCCAGCAGCTCCCTAGGACTAGCGGGAGGCAGGACCGGGGAGCTGTTTTTT. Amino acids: CASSSLGLAGGRTGELFF. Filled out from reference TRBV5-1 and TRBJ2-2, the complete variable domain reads KAGVTQTPRYLIKTRGQQVTLSCSPISGHRSVSWYQQTPGQGLQFLFEYFSETQRNKGNFPGRFSGRQFSNSRSEMNVSTLELGDSALYLCASSSLGLAGGRTGELFFGEGSRLTVL.

The CDR3 protein is CASSELAGRTDTQYF. In DNA, the CDR3 is TGTGCCAGCAGTGAACTCGCGGGACGTACAGATACGCAGTATTTT. The V call is TRBV2, the J call TRBJ2-3, with D perhaps TRBD2 (6 bases). This CDR3 contains 15 residues. Germline CDR1 is SNHLY and CDR2 is FYNNEI. V lost 2 bases, J lost 3 bases, and 12 bases lay in between.

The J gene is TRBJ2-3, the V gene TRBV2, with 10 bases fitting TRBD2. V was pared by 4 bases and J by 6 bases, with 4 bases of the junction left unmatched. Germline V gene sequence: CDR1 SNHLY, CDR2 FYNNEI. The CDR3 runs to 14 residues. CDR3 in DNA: TGTGCCAGCAGTGTAGCGGGAGGATTGGATACGCAGTATTTT. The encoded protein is CASSVAGGLDTQYF. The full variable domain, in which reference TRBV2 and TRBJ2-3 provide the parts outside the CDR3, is EPEVTQTPSHQVTQMGQEVILRCVPISNHLYFYWYRQILGQKVEFLVSFYNNEISEKSEIFDDQFSVERPDGSNFTLKIRSTKLEDSAMYFCASSVAGGLDTQYFGPGTRLTVL.

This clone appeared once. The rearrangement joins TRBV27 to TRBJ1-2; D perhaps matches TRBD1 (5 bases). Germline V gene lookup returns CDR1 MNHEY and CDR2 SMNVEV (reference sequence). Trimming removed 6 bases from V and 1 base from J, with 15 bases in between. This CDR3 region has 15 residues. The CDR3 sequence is CASRERGEGNYGYTF. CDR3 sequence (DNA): TGTGCCAGCAGGGAAAGAGGGGAAGGTAACTATGGCTACACCTTC.

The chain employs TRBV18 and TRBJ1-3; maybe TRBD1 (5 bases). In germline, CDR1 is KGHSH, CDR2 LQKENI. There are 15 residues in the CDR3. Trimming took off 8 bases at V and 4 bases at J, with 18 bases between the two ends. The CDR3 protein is CASHAGRQFGNTIYF. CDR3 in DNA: TGTGCCAGCCACGCAGGCCGACAGTTCGGAAACACCATATATTTT.

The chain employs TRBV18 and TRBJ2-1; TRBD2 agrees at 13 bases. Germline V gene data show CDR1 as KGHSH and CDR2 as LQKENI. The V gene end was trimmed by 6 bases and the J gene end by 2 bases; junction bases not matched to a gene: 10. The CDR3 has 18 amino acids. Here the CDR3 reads CASSPTSGRAWAYNEQFF. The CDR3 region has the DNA TGTGCCAGCTCTCCCACTAGCGGGAGGGCCTGGGCCTACAATGAGCAGTTCTTC. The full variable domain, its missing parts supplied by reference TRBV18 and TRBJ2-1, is NAGVMQNPRHLVRRRGQEARLRCSPMKGHSHVYWYRQLPEEGLKFMVYLQKENIIDESGMPKERFSAEFPKEGPSILRIQQVVRGDSAAYFCASSPTSGRAWAYNEQFFGPGTRLTVL.

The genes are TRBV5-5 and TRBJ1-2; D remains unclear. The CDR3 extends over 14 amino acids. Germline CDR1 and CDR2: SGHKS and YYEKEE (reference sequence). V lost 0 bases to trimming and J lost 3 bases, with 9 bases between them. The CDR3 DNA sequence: TGTGCCAGCAGCTTGGCTCACGAATACTATGGCTACACCTTC. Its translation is CASSLAHEYYGYTF.

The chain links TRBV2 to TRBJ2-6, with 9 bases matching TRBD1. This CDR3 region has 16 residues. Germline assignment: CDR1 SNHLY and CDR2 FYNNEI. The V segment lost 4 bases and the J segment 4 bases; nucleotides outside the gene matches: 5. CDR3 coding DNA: TGTGCCAGCAGTGGGGACAGGGTATCCGGGGCCAACGTCCTGACTTTC. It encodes CASSGDRVSGANVLTF.

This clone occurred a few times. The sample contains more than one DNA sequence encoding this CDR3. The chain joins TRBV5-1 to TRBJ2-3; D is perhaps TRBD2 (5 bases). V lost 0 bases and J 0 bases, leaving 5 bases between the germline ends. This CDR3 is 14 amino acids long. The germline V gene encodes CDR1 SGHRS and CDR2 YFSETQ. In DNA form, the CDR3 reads TGCGCCAGCAGCTTGGGGACTAGCACAGATACGCAGTATTTT. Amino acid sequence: CASSLGTSTDTQYF.

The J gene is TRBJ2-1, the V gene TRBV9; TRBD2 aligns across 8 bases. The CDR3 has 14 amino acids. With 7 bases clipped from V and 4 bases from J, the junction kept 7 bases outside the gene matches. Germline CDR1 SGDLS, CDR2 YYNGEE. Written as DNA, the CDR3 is TGTGCCAGCGGGTTGGGCGGGAGGTACAATGAGCAGTTCTTC. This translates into CASGLGGRYNEQFF.

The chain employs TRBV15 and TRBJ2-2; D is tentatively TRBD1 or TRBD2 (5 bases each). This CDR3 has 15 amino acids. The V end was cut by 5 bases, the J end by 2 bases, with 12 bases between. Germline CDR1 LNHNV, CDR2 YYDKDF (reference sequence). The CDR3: CATSAYRDNTGELFF. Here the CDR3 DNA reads TGTGCCACCAGCGCCTATCGGGACAACACCGGGGAGCTGTTTTTT. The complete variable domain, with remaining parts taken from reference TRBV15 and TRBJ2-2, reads DAMVIQNPRYQVTQFGKPVTLSCSQTLNHNVMYWYQQKSSQAPKLLFHYYDKDFNNEADTPDNFQSRRPNTSFCFLDIRSPGLGDTAMYLCATSAYRDNTGELFFGEGSRLTVL.

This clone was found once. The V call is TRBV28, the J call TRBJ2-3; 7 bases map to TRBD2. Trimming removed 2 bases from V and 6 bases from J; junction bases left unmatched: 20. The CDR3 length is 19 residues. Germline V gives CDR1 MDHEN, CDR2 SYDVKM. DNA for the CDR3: TGTGCCAGCAGTTTAGGGCACAGGCGGGGGAGGGCCTACCCGGATACGCAGTATTTT. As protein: CASSLGHRRGRAYPDTQYF.

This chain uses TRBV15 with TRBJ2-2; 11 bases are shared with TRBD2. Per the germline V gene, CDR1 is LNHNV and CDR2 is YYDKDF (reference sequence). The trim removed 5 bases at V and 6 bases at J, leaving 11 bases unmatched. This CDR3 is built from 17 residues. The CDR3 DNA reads TGTGCCACCAGCCCCCAACCACTAGCGGGAGACGCCGGGGAGCTGTTTTTT. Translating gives CATSPQPLAGDAGELFF.

The CDR3 region is CASSPSFANEQFF. DNA of the CDR3: TGTGCCAGCAGCCCTTCGTTTGCCAATGAGCAGTTCTTC. This rearrangement joins TRBV7-2 to TRBJ2-1; D remains ambiguous. Trimming left V 5 bases short and J 6 bases short, with 11 bases between. The CDR3 is 13 amino acids. Looked up from germline, CDR1 is SGHTA and CDR2 is FQGNSA.

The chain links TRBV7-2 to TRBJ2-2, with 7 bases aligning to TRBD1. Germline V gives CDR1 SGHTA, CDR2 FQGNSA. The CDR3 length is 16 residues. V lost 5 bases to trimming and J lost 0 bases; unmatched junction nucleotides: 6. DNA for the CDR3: TGTGCCAGCAGCACCCAGGGACAGCCGAACACCGGGGAGCTGTTTTTT. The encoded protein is CASSTQGQPNTGELFF.

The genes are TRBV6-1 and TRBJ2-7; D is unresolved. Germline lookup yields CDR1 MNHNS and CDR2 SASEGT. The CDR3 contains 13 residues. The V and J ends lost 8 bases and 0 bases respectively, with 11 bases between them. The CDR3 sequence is CASLLRSSYEQYF. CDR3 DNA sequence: TGTGCCAGCTTACTTAGGAGCTCCTACGAGCAGTACTTC.

This CDR3 reads CASSSGAYEQYF. CDR3 coding DNA: TGTGCCAGCAGTTCCGGGGCCTACGAGCAGTACTTC. The chain has TRBV28 and TRBJ2-7; D perhaps matches TRBD2 (5 bases). The CDR3 is 12 residues long. Trimming stripped 4 bases from V and 2 bases from J, with 6 bases between. Germline-derived CDR1 and CDR2 are MDHEN and SYDVKM.

The CDR3 coding sequence is TGTGCCAGCGAAGTGAGGACAGGGAGCACAGATACGCAGTATTTT. This translates into CASEVRTGSTDTQYF. The V gene is TRBV6-1, the J gene TRBJ2-3; TRBD1 aligns across 8 bases. CDR1 MNHNS and CDR2 SASEGT come from the germline V gene. There are 15 residues in the CDR3. J was trimmed by 0 bases and V by 8 bases; bases with no gene match: 7.